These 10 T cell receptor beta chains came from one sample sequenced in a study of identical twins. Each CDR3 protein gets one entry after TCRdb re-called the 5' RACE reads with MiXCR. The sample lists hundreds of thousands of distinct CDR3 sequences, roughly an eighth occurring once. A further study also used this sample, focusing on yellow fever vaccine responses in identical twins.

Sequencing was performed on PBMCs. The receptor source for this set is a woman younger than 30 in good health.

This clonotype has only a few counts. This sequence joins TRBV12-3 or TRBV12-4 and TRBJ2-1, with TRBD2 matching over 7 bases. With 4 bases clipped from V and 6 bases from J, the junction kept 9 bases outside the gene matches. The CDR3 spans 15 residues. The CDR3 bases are TGTGCCAGCAGTTCATCCGAGACTAGCCCCAATGAGCAGTTCTTC. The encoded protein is CASSSSETSPNEQFF.

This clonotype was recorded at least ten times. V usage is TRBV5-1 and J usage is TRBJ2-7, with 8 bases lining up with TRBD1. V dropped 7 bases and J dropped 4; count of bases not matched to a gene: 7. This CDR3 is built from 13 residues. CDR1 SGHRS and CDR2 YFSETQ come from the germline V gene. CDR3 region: CASSLTGDYEQYV. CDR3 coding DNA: TGCGCCAGCTCTCTGACAGGGGATTACGAGCAGTACGTC.

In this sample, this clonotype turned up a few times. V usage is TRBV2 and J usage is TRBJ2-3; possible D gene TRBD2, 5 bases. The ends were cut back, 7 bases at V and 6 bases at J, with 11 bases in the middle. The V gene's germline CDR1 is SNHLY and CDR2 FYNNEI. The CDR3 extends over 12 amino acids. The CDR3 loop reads CASTLLADTQYF. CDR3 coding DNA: TGTGCCAGCACCCTATTAGCGGATACGCAGTATTTT.

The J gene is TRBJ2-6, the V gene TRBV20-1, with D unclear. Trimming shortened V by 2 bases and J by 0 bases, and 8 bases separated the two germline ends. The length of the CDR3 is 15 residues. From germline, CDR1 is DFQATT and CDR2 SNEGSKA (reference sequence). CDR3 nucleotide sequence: TGCAGTGCTAGACCGATCCCCTCTGGGGCCAACGTCCTGACTTTC. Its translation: CSARPIPSGANVLTF.

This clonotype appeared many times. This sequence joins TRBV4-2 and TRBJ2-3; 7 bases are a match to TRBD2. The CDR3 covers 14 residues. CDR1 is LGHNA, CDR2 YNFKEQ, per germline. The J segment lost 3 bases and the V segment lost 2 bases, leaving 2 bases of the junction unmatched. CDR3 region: CASSQREGTDTQYF. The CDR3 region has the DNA TGTGCCAGCAGCCAAAGGGAGGGGACAGATACGCAGTATTTT.

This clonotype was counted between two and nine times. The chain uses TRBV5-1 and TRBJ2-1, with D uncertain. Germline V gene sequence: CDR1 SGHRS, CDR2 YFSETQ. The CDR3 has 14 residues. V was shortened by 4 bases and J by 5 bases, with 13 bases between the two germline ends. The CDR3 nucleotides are TGCGCCAGCAGCGTCCAGCCCCCGGACAATGAGCAGTTCTTC. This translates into CASSVQPPDNEQFF.

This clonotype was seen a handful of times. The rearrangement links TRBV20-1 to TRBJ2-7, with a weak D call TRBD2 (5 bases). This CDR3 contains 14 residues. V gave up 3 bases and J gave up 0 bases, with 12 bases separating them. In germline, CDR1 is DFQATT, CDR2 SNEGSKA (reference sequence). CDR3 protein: CSASIASSSYEQYV. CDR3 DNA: TGCAGTGCTAGTATCGCTAGCTCCTCCTACGAGCAGTACGTC.

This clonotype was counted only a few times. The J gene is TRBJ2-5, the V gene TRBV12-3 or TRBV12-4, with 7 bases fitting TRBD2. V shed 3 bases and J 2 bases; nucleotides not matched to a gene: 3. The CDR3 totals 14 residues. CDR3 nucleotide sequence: TGTGCCAGCAGTTTGTGGGAGGGGCAAGAGACCCAGTACTTC. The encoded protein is CASSLWEGQETQYF.

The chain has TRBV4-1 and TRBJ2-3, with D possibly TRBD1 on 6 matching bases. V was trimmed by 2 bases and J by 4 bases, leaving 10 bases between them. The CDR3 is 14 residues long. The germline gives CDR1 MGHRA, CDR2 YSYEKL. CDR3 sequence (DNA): TGCGCCAGCAGCCAAAGAACAGGGCCAGATACGCAGTATTTT. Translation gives CASSQRTGPDTQYF.

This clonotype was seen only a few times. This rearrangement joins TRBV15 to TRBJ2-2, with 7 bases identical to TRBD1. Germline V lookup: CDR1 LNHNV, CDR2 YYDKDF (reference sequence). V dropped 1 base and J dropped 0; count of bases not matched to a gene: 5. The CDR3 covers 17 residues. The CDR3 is CATSRVMGQPNTGELFF. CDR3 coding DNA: TGTGCCACCAGCAGAGTCATGGGACAGCCGAACACCGGGGAGCTGTTTTTT. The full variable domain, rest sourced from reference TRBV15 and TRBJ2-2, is DAMVIQNPRYQVTQFGKPVTLSCSQTLNHNVMYWYQQKSSQAPKLLFHYYDKDFNNEADTPDNFQSRRPNTSFCFLDIRSPGLGDTAMYLCATSRVMGQPNTGELFFGEGSRLTVL.